Listed below are T cell receptor beta chains from one sample, sequenced in a study of blood T cell repertoires in COVID-19. Libraries were prepared by immunoSEQ multiplex PCR; TCRdb keeps only in-frame clonotypes and omits some of them. The sample lists over 100,000 clones, around 87% occurring once. Specimen: peripheral blood. The receptors stem from a man aged 45-65 years with acute or convalescent COVID-19. CDR3s include the opening cysteine and the closing phenylalanine or tryptophan. Fields, in order: J gene, D gene, V gene, clone size, CDR3 protein, CDR3 DNA. A D gene is named only where the DNA matches it firmly. For some rows the clone size is stated as once, few or many, or as a class when expanded; others skip it.

TRBJ2-5 | NA | TRBV21-1 | NA | CASSKGTSGRVGETQYF | TGTGCCAGCAGTAAGGGGACTAGCGGGAGGGTAGGGGAGACCCAGTACTTC
TRBJ1-3 | NA | TRBV10-1 | NA | CASSEGGRGNTIYF | TGCGCCAGCAGTGAAGGAGGGCGAGGAAACACCATATATTTT
TRBJ1-2 | NA | TRBV6-2/TRBV6-3 | NA | CASSNGILPRGYTF | TGTGCCAGCAGTAACGGGATTCTACCTAGAGGCTACACCTTC
TRBJ2-2 | TRBD2 | TRBV4-1 | NA | CASSPVGGGPSTGELFF | TGCGCCAGCAGCCCGGTCGGGGGAGGGCCGAGCACCGGGGAGCTGTTTTTT
TRBJ2-7 | NA | TRBV5-7 | NA | CASSLSWDKSYEQYF | TGTGCCAGCAGCTTGTCTTGGGACAAATCCTACGAGCAGTACTTC
TRBJ1-2 | NA | TRBV28 | NA | CASSLGRVGYTF | TGTGCCAGCAGTTTGGGGAGGGTCGGCTACACCTTC
TRBJ1-5 | NA | TRBV18 | NA | CASSPQGIDQPQHF | TGTGCCAGCTCACCGCAGGGAATCGATCAGCCCCAGCATTTT
TRBJ2-7 | TRBD1 | TRBV5-1 | NA | CASSQLGDRGYYEQYF | TGCGCCAGCAGCCAACTAGGGGACAGGGGTTACTACGAGCAGTACTTC
TRBJ2-7 | TRBD1 | TRBV6-2/TRBV6-3 | NA | CASSLDRAHEQYF | TGTGCCAGCAGTCTGGACAGGGCCCACGAGCAGTACTTC
TRBJ2-4 | TRBD1 | TRBV15 | once | CATSGRAQGASKNIQYF | TGTGCCACCAGCGGCCGGGCCCAGGGGGCCTCAAAAAACATTCAGTACTTC
TRBJ2-7 | TRBD2 | TRBV19 | NA | CASSIPTGTTHSSKREDSSYEQYF | TGTGCCAGTAGTATCCCTACGGGGACCACACACTCAAGCAAGCGGGAGGACAGCTCCTACGAGCAGTACTTC
TRBJ1-6 | NA | TRBV18 | NA | CASSPTGSSYNSPLHF | TGTGCCAGCTCACCCACGGGGAGCTCCTATAATTCACCCCTCCACTTT
TRBJ2-3 | TRBD2 | TRBV5-6 | NA | CASSPRLAGGHSTDTQYF | TGTGCCAGCAGCCCCAGACTAGCGGGAGGCCACAGCACAGATACGCAGTATTTT
TRBJ2-3 | TRBD1 | TRBV28 | NA | CASGGGQGLTDTQYF | TGTGCCAGCGGGGGAGGACAGGGATTAACAGATACGCAGTATTTT
TRBJ2-1 | TRBD2 | TRBV4-1 | NA | CASSQLLAARYNEQFF | TGCGCCAGCAGCCAATTACTAGCGGCGCGCTACAATGAGCAGTTCTTC
TRBJ1-1 | TRBD1 | TRBV6-5 | once | CASARGRNMNTEAFF | TGTGCCAGCGCCAGGGGGCGGAATATGAACACTGAAGCTTTCTTT
TRBJ2-2 | TRBD2 | TRBV19 | NA | CASSMGSGANTGELFF | TGTGCCAGTAGTATGGGTAGCGGGGCGAACACCGGGGAGCTGTTTTTT
TRBJ2-6 | NA | TRBV5-1 | NA | CASSLASGPGANVLTF | TGCGCCAGCAGCTTGGCCTCAGGGCCTGGGGCCAACGTCCTGACTTTC
TRBJ1-5 | NA | TRBV10-3 | NA | CAISEQASNQPQHF | TGTGCCATCAGTGAGCAGGCTAGCAATCAGCCCCAGCATTTT
TRBJ2-7 | NA | TRBV12-5 | NA | CASGFCGRLSSCEQYF | TGTGCTAGTGGTTTCTGTGGGAGGCTCTCTTCTTGCGAGCAGTACTTC
TRBJ2-5 | TRBD1 | TRBV7-2 | NA | CASSHGQGGMETQYF | TGTGCCAGCAGTCACGGACAGGGCGGGATGGAGACCCAGTACTTC
TRBJ2-7 | NA | TRBV19 | NA | CASRQTVSTYEQYF | TGTGCCAGTAGGCAGACAGTCTCCACCTACGAGCAGTACTTC
TRBJ2-1 | TRBD1 | TRBV6-5 | NA | CASSSAGTVNNEQFF | TGTGCCAGCAGTTCAGCCGGGACAGTAAACAATGAGCAGTTCTTC
TRBJ1-5 | NA | TRBV2 | NA | CASSETEWDNQPQHF | TGTGCCAGCAGCGAGACAGAATGGGACAATCAGCCCCAGCATTTT
TRBJ2-2 | TRBD1 | TRBV6-6 | NA | CASSQGQGAFAGELFF | TGTGCCAGCAGTCAGGGACAGGGGGCATTTGCCGGGGAGCTGTTTTTT
TRBJ2-7 | NA | TRBV27 | NA | CASSPRQNEQYF | TGTGCCAGCAGTCCCCGACAAAACGAGCAGTACTTC
TRBJ2-5 | NA | TRBV11-2 | NA | CASSLGGTFQETQYF | TGTGCCAGCAGCTTAGGTGGGACTTTCCAAGAGACCCAGTACTTC
TRBJ2-5 | TRBD2 | TRBV4-2 | NA | CASSQEGALAGGGETQYF | TGTGCCAGCAGCCAAGAAGGGGCCCTAGCGGGAGGTGGAGAGACCCAGTACTTC
TRBJ1-4 | NA | TRBV5-1 | NA | CASSLGGLSKEKLFF | TGCGCCAGCAGCTTGGGCGGTCTATCGAAGGAAAAACTGTTTTTT
TRBJ2-7 | NA | TRBV14 | NA | CASSQGGSLRAYEQYF | TGTGCCAGCAGCCAAGGGGGCAGCCTTAGGGCCTACGAGCAGTACTTC
TRBJ2-5 | NA | TRBV6-1 | NA | CASSESDKPRGQETQYF | TGTGCCAGCAGTGAAAGCGACAAACCAAGGGGACAAGAGACCCAGTACTTC
TRBJ2-1 | TRBD1 | TRBV7-9 | NA | CASSQGQGLYNEQFF | TGTGCCAGCAGCCAGGGACAGGGTCTCTACAATGAGCAGTTCTTC
TRBJ2-1 | NA | TRBV5-6 | once | CASSLGDWPNEQFF | TGTGCCAGCAGCTTGGGGGACTGGCCCAATGAGCAGTTCTTC
TRBJ2-1 | NA | TRBV29-1 | NA | CSVGGQYNEQFF | TGCAGCGTGGGGGGACAGTACAATGAGCAGTTCTTC
TRBJ1-5 | TRBD1 | TRBV24-1 | NA | CATSTGIVNQPQHF | TGTGCCACCTCGACAGGGATAGTCAATCAGCCCCAGCATTTT
TRBJ2-1 | TRBD2 | TRBV27 | NA | CASSLGTSGTNEQFF | TGTGCCAGCAGTCTTGGGACTAGCGGGACGAATGAGCAGTTCTTC
TRBJ1-6 | TRBD1 | TRBV11-3 | NA | CASSFRGTGNNSPLHF | TGTGCCAGCAGCTTCCGCGGGACAGGGAATAATTCACCCCTCCACTTT